This TCR beta chain was recovered during a study of blood T cell repertoires in COVID-19. In the study overall: Acute and convalescent COVID-19 samples came from the United States, Italy and Spain.

Living in 24 US areas, the participants were between roughly 18 and 95 years of age. This clone appeared a single time. TCRdb's table, derived via immunoSEQ multiplex PCR, lists solely in-frame clones and lacks some. Here the sample spans hundreds of thousands of clones, 90% being singletons. The trim removed 2 bases at V and 4 bases at J, leaving 9 bases unmatched. The CDR3 spans 17 residues. Looked up from germline, CDR1 is LGHNA and CDR2 is YSLEER. Sequencing was carried out using PBMCs or T cells enriched from blood (not recorded which). The genes are TRBV4-3 and TRBJ2-7, with 12 nucleotides matching TRBD1. This TCR came from a woman between 18 and 30 years old with acute COVID-19. The CDR3 DNA follows: TGCGCCAGCAGCCAATCCACCGGGACAGGGGGCTGGTACGAGCAGTACTTC. Its translation: CASSQSTGTGGWYEQYF.